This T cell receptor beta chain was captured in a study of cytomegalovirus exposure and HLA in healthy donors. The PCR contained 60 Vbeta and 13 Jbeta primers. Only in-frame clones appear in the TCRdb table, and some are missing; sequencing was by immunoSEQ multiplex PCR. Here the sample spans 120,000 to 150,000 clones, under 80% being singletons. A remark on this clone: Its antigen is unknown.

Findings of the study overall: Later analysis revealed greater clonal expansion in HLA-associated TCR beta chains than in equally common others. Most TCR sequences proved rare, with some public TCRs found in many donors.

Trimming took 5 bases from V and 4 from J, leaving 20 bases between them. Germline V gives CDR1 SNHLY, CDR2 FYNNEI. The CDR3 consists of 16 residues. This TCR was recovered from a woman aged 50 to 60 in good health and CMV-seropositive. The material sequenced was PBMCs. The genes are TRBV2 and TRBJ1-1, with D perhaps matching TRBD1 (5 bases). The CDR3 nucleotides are TGTGCCAGCAGTCCAGAACCCAGGGTGGAGGGCACTGAAGCTTTCTTT. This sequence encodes CASSPEPRVEGTEAFF.